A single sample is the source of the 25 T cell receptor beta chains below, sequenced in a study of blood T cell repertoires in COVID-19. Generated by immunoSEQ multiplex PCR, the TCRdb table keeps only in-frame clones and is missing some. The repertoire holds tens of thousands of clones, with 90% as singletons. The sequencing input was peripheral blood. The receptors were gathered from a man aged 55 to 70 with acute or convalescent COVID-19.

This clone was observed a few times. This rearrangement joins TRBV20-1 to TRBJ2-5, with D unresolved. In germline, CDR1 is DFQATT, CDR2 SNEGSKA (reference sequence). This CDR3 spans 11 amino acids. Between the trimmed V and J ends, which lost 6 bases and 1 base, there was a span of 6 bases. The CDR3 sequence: CSAQSQETQYF. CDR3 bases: TGCAGTGCCCAGTCCCAAGAGACCCAGTACTTC.

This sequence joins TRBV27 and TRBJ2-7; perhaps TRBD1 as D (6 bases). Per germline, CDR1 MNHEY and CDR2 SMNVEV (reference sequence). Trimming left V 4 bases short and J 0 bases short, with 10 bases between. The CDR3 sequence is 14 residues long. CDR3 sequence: CASSYRAGSYEQYF. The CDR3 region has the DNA TGTGCCAGCAGTTACAGGGCCGGCTCCTACGAGCAGTACTTC.

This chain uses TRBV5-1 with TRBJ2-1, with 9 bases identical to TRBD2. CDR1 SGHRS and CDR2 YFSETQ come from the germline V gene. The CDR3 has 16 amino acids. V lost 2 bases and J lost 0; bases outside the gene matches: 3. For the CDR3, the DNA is TGCGCCAGCAGCTTCAATAGCGGGAGCTCCTACAATGAGCAGTTCTTC. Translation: CASSFNSGSSYNEQFF.

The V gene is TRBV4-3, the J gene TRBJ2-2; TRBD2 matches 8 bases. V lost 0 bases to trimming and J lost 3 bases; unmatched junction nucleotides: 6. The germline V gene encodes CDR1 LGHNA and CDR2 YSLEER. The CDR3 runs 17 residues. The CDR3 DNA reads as TGCGCCAGCAGCCAAGAAGTTCGGCGGGAGGACACCGGGGAGCTGTTTTTT. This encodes CASSQEVRREDTGELFF.

The CDR3 DNA follows: TGTGCCAGCAGTCTGGGACTAGCGGGAGGAGCTTACACAGATACGCAGTATTTT. Translating gives CASSLGLAGGAYTDTQYF. The rearrangement uses TRBV5-5 and TRBJ2-3; 15 bases align to TRBD2. Trimming cost V 5 bases and J 2 bases; bases outside gene matches: 9. Germline V gives CDR1 SGHKS, CDR2 YYEKEE (reference sequence). The CDR3 sequence is 18 residues long.

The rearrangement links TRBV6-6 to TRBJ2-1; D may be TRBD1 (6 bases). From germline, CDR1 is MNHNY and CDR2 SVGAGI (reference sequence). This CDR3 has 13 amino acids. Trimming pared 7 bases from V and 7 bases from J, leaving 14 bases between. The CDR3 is CASNPQRGNEQFF. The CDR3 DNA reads TGTGCCAGCAACCCTCAAAGGGGGAATGAGCAGTTCTTC.

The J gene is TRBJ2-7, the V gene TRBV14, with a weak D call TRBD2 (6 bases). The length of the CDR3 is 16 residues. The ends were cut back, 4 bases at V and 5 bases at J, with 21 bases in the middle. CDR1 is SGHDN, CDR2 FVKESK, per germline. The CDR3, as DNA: TGTGCCAGCAGCCCCCATTCGGGGGTCCCGACCCACGAGCAGTACTTC. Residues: CASSPHSGVPTHEQYF.

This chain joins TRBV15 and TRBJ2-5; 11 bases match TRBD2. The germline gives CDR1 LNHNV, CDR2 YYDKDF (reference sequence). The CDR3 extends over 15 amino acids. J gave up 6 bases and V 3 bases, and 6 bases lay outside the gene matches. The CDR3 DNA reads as TGTGCCACCAGCAGGCTTACTAGCGGGAGACAGACCCAGTACTTC. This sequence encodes CATSRLTSGRQTQYF. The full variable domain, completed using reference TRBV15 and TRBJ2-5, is DAMVIQNPRYQVTQFGKPVTLSCSQTLNHNVMYWYQQKSSQAPKLLFHYYDKDFNNEADTPDNFQSRRPNTSFCFLDIRSPGLGDTAMYLCATSRLTSGRQTQYFGPGTRLLVL.

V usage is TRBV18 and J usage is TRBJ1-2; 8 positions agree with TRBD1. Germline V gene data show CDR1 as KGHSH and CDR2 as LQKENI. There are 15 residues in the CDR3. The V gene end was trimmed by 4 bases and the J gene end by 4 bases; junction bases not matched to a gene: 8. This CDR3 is CASSLGTGVVYGYTF. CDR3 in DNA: TGTGCCAGCTCACTAGGGACAGGCGTCGTCTATGGCTACACCTTC.

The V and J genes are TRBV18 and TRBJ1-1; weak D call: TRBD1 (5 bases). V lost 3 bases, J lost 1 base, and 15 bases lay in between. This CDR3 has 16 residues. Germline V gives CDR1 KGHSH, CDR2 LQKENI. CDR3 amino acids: CASSPTVGGWNTEAFF. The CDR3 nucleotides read TGTGCCAGCTCACCGACCGTGGGGGGGTGGAACACTGAAGCTTTCTTT.

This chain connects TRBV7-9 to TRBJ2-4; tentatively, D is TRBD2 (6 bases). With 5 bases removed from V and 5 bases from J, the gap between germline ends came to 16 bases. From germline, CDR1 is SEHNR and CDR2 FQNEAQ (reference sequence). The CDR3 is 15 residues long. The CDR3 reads CASSRPGLNQNIQYF. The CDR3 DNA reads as TGTGCCAGCAGCCGACCGGGACTTAACCAAAACATTCAGTACTTC.

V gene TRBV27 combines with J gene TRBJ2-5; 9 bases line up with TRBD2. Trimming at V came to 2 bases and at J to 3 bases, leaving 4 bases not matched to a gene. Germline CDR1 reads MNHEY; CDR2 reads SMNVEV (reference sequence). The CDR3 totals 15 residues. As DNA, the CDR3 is TGTGCCAGCAGTTTAACGGGACTAGCCGAAGAGACCCAGTACTTC. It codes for CASSLTGLAEETQYF.

As DNA, the CDR3 is TGTGCCAGCAGTTACTCGAAGGAACAGGGGGGAGAGACCCAGTACTTC. It yields the protein CASSYSKEQGGETQYF. This rearrangement joins TRBV6-5 to TRBJ2-5; the match to TRBD1 covers 8 bases. This CDR3 spans 16 amino acids. Germline V gives CDR1 MNHEY, CDR2 SVGAGI. V trimming: 0 bases; J trimming: 4 bases; junction bases outside the gene matches: 7.

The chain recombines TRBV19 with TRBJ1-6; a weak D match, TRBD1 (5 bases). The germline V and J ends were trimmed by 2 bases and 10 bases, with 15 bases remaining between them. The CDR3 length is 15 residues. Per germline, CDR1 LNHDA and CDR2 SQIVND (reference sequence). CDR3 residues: CASSIPWGANSPLHF. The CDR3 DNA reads TGTGCCAGTAGTATACCGTGGGGCGCAAACTCACCCCTCCACTTT.

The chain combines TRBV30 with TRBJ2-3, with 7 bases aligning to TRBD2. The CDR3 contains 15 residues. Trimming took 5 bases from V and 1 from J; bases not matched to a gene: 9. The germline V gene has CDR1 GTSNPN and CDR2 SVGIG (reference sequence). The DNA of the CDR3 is TGTGCCTGGGAGCCTGGCGGGAGTGGCACAGATACGCAGTATTTT. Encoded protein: CAWEPGGSGTDTQYF.

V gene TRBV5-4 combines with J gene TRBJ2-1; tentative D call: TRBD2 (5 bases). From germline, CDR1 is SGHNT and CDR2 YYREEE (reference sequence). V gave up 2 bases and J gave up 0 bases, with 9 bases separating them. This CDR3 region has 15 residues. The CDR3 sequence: CASSFAGGSYNEQFF. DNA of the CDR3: TGTGCCAGCAGCTTTGCGGGCGGCTCCTACAATGAGCAGTTCTTC.

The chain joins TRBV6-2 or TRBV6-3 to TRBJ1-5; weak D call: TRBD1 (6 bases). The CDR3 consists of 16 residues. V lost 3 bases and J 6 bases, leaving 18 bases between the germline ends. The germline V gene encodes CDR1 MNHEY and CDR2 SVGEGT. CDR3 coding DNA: TGTGCCAGCAGTTATTATTCGGCAGGGGTAGGTCAGCCCCAGCATTTT. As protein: CASSYYSAGVGQPQHF.

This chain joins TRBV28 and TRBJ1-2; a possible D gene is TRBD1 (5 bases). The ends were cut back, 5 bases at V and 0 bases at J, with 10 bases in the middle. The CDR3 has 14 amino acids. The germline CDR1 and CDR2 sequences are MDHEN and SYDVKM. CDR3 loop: CASSPGGTNYGYTF. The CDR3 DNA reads TGTGCCAGCAGTCCGGGGGGGACTAACTATGGCTACACCTTC.

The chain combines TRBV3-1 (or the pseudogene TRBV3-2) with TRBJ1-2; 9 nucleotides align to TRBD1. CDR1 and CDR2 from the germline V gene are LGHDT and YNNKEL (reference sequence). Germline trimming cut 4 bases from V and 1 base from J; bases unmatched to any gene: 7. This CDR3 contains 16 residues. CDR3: CASSPTRTGVNYGYTF. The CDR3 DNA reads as TGTGCCAGCAGCCCGACCCGGACAGGGGTTAACTATGGCTACACCTTC.

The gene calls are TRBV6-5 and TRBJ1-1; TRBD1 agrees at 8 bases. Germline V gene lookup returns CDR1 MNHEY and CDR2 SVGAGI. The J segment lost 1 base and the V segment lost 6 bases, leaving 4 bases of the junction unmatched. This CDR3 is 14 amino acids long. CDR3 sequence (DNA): TGTGCCAGCAGGACAGGGGCTCGGAACACTGAAGCTTTCTTT. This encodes CASRTGARNTEAFF.

The CDR3 loop reads CASGRTGVPYNEQFF. As DNA, the CDR3 is TGTGCCAGCGGTCGGACAGGGGTACCCTACAATGAGCAGTTCTTC. The chain has TRBV7-9 and TRBJ2-1; TRBD1 aligns across 9 bases. CDR1 and CDR2 from the germline V gene are SEHNR and FQNEAQ (reference sequence). The CDR3 has 15 residues. V dropped 8 bases and J dropped 2; count of bases not matched to a gene: 7.

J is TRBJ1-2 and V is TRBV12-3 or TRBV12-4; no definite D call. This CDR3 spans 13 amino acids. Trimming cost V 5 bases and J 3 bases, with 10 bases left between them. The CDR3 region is CASSPSGDYGYTF. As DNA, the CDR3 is TGTGCCAGCAGTCCATCGGGAGACTATGGCTACACCTTC.

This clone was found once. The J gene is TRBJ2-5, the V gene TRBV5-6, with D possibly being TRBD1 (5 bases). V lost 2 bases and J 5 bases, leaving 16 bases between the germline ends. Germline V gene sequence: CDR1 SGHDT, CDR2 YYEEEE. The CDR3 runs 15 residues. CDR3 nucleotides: TGTGCCAGCAGCTTCCCCAGGGTCAGTTTGGAGACCCAGTACTTC. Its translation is CASSFPRVSLETQYF.

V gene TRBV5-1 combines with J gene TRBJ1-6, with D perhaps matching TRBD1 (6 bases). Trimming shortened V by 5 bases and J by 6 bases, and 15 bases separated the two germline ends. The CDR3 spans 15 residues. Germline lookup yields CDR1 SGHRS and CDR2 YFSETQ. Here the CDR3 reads CASSYTGFSNSPLHF. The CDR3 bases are TGCGCCAGCAGTTACACAGGGTTTTCTAATTCACCCCTCCACTTT.

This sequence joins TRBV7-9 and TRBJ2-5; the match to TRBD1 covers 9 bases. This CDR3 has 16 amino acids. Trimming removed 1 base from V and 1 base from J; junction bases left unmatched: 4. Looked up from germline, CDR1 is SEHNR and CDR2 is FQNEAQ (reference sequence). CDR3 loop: CASSLGGQGFQETQYF. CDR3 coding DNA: TGTGCCAGCAGCTTAGGGGGACAGGGTTTCCAAGAGACCCAGTACTTC. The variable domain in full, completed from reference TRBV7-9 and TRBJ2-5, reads DTGVSQNPRHKITKRGQNVTFRCDPISEHNRLYWYRQTLGQGPEFLTYFQNEAQLEKSRLLSDRFSAERPKGSFSTLEIQRTEQGDSAMYLCASSLGGQGFQETQYFGPGTRLLVL.